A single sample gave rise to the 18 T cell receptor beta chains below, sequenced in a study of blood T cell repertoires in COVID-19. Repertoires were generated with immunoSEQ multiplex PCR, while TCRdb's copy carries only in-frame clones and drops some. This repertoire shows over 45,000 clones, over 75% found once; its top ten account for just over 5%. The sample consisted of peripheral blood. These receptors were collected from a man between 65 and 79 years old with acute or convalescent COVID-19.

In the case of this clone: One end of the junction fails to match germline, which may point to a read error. This CDR3 is CASSQDTKALDF. CDR3 in DNA: TGTGCCAGCAGCCAAGATACCAAAGCCCTAGACTTT. The chain recombines TRBV3-1 (or the pseudogene TRBV3-2) with TRBJ1-6; D call uncertain. The CDR3 sequence is 12 residues long. Germline values: CDR1 LGHDT, CDR2 YNNKEL (reference sequence).

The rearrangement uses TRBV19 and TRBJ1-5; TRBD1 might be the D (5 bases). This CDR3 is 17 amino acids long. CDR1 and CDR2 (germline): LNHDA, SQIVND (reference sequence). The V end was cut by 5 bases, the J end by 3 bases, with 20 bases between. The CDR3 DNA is TGTGCCAGTAGTCCCCGGGGAGGGGAGTTCCTCAATCAGCCCCAGCATTTT. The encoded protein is CASSPRGGEFLNQPQHF.

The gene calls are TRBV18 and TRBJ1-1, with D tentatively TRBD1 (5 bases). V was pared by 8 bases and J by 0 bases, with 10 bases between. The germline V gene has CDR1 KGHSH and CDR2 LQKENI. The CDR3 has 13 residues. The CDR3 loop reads CASVRDLNTEAFF. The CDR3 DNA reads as TGTGCCAGCGTCAGGGATCTGAACACTGAAGCTTTCTTT.

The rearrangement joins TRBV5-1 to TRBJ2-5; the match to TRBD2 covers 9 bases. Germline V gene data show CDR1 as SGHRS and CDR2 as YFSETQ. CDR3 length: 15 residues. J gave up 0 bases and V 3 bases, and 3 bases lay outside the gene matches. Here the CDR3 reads CASSSRGGDQETQYF. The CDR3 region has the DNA TGCGCCAGCAGCTCGCGGGGGGGCGACCAAGAGACCCAGTACTTC. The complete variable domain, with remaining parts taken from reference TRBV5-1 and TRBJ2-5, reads KAGVTQTPRYLIKTRGQQVTLSCSPISGHRSVSWYQQTPGQGLQFLFEYFSETQRNKGNFPGRFSGRQFSNSRSEMNVSTLELGDSALYLCASSSRGGDQETQYFGPGTRLLVL.

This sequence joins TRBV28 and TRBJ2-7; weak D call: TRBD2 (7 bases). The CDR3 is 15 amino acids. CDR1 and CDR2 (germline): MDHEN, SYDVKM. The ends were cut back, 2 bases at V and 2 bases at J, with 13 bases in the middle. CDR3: CASSLRGARAYEQYF. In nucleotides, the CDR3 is TGTGCCAGCAGTTTACGGGGGGCGAGGGCCTACGAGCAGTACTTC. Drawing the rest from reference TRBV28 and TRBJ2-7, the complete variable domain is DVKVTQSSRYLVKRTGEKVFLECVQDMDHENMFWYRQDPGLGLRLIYFSYDVKMKEKGDIPEGYSVSREKKERFSLILESASTNQTSMYLCASSLRGARAYEQYFGPGTRLTVT.

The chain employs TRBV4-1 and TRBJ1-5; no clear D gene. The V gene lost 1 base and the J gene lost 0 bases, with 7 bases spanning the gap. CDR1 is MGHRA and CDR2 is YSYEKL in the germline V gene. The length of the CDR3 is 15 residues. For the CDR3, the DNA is TGCGCCAGCAGCCAAGCATCGGGTAGCAATCAGCCCCAGCATTTT. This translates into CASSQASGSNQPQHF.

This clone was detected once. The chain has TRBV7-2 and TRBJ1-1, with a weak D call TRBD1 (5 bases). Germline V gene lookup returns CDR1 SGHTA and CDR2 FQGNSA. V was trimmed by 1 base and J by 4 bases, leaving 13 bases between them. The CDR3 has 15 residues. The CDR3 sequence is CASSLEGRVSTEAFF. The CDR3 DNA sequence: TGTGCCAGCAGCTTAGAGGGGAGGGTTAGCACTGAAGCTTTCTTT. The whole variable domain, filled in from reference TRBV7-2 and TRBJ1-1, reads GAGVSQSPSNKVTEKGKDVELRCDPISGHTALYWYRQSLGQGLEFLIYFQGNSAPDKSGLPSDRFSAERTGGSVSTLTIQRTQQEDSAVYLCASSLEGRVSTEAFFGQGTRLTVV.

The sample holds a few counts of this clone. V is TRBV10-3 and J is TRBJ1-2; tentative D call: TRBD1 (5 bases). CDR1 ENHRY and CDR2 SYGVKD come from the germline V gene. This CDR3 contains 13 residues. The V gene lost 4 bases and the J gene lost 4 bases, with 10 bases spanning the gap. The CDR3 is CAISVDSTYGYTF. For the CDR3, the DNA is TGTGCCATCAGTGTAGACAGCACCTATGGCTACACCTTC.

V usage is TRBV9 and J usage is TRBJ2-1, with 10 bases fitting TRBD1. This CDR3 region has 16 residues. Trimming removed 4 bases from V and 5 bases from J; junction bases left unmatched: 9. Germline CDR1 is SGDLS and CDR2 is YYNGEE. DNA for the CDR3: TGTGCCAGCAGCCCAGTCTCCGGGACAGGGGACAATGAGCAGTTCTTC. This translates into CASSPVSGTGDNEQFF. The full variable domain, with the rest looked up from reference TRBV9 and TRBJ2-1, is DSGVTQTPKHLITATGQRVTLRCSPRSGDLSVYWYQQSLDQGLQFLIQYYNGEERAKGNILERFSAQQFPDLHSELNLSSLELGDSALYFCASSPVSGTGDNEQFFGPGTRLTVL.

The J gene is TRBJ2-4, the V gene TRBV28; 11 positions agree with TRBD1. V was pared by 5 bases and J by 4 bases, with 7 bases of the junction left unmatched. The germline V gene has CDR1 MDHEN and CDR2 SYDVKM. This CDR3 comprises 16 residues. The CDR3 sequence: CASSPWTGGLKNIQYF. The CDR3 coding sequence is TGTGCCAGCAGTCCTTGGACAGGGGGCTTAAAAAACATTCAGTACTTC.

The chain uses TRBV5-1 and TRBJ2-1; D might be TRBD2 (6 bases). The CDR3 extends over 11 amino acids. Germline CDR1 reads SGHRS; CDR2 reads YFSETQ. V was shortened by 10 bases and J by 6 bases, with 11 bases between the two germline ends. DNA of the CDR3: TGCGCCTCCGGGGGAATCAATGAGCAGTTCTTC. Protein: CASGGINEQFF.

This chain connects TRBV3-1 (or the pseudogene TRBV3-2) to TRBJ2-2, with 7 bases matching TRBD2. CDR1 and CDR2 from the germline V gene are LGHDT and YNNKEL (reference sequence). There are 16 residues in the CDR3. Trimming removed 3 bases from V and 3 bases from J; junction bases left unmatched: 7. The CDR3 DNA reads TGTGCCAGCAGCCACCATCAGACTAGCTACACCGGGGAGCTGTTTTTT. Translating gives CASSHHQTSYTGELFF.

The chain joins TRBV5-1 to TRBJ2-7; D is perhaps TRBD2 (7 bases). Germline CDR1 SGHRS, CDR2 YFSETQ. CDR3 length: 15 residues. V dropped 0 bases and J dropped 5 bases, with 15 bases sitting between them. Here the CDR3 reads CASSLARGASHEQYF. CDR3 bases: TGCGCCAGCAGCTTGGCCCGGGGGGCGTCCCACGAGCAGTACTTC.

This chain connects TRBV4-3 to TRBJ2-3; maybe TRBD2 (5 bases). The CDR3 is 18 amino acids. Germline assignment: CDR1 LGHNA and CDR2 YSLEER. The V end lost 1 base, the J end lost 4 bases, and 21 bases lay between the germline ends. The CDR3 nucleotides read TGCGCCAGCAGCCAAGTAGCGCGTTCGGCAGCCGTCCCAGATACGCAGTATTTT. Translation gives CASSQVARSAAVPDTQYF.

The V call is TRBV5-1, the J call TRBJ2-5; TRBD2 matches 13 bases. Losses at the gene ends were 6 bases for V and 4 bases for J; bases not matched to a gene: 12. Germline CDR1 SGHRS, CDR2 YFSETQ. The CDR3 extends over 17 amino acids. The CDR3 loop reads CASNPEGTSGAGETQYF. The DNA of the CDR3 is TGCGCCAGCAACCCCGAGGGGACTAGCGGGGCGGGAGAGACCCAGTACTTC.

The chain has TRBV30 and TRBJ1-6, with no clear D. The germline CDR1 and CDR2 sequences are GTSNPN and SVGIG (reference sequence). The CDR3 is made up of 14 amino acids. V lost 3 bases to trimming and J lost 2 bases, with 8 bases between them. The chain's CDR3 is CAWRTRTYNSPLHF. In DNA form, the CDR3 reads TGTGCCTGGAGGACAAGGACCTATAATTCACCCCTCCACTTT.

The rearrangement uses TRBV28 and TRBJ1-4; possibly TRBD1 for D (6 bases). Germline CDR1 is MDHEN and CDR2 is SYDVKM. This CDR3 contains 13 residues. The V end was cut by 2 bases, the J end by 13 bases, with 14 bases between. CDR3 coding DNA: TGTGCCAGCAGTTTAACCCCGGACAGAGGACTGTTTTTT. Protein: CASSLTPDRGLFF.

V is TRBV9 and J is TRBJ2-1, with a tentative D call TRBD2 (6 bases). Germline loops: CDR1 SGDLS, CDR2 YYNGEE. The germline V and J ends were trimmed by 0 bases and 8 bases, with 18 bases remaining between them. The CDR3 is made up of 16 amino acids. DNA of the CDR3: TGTGCCAGCAGCGTAGGGGTGAGCTGGGGGGACGATGAGCAGTTCTTC. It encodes CASSVGVSWGDDEQFF.